This TCR beta chain was documented in a study of CD8 T cells in ankylosing spondylitis. Study-wide results and limits: Ankylosing spondylitis blood appeared to carry a characteristic TCR beta motif of fewer than 10 highly homologous variants.

The CDR3 extends over 14 amino acids. Per germline, CDR1 SGHRS and CDR2 YFSETQ. The authors made TCR beta libraries by quantitative 5'-RACE with molecular barcodes. TCRdb re-called the 5' RACE reads through MiXCR, storing one row per CDR3 protein. Among 180,000 or so distinct CDR3 sequences listed, approximately 10% were seen once. Comment on this clonotype: Antigen unknown. The junction differs from germline at one of its ends, possibly a read error.

This sequence was found in a male donor with ankylosing spondylitis or in good health (not recorded which). Sequenced sample: blood, either unsorted or a sorted T cell fraction (not recorded which). The chain joins TRBV5-1 to TRBJ1-5; no clear D gene. The CDR3 DNA follows: TGCGCCAGCAGCTTGGGGCCTAGCAATCAGCCCCATCATTTT. It codes for CASSLGPSNQPHHF. Drawing the rest from reference TRBV5-1 and TRBJ1-5, the complete variable domain is KAGVTQTPRYLIKTRGQQVTLSCSPISGHRSVSWYQQTPGQGLQFLFEYFSETQRNKGNFPGRFSGRQFSNSRSEMNVSTLELGDSALYLCASSLGPSNQPHHFGDGTRLSIL.